The 30 T cell receptor beta chains given below trace back to one sample, sequenced in a study of cytomegalovirus exposure and HLA in healthy donors. The PCR had 60 Vbeta and 13 Jbeta primers. This table comes from immunoSEQ multiplex PCR, and its TCRdb copy is limited to in-frame clones, with some not included. The sample contains roughly 240,000 clones, roughly 80% of which appear only once. The sequenced sample was PBMCs. The receptors derive from a woman in her thirties or forties in good health and CMV-seropositive.

The chain uses TRBV29-1 and TRBJ1-2, with 11 nucleotides matching TRBD1. Germline V gene data show CDR1 as SQVTM and CDR2 as ANQGSEA. The length of the CDR3 is 14 residues. The V segment lost 6 bases and the J segment 2 bases; nucleotides outside the gene matches: 5. The CDR3 region has the DNA TGCAGCGTAAAGTGGGACAGGGGGAACTATGGCTACACCTTC. Translating gives CSVKWDRGNYGYTF.

This chain uses TRBV5-1 with TRBJ2-2, with TRBD2 identical over 7 bases. Germline loops: CDR1 SGHRS, CDR2 YFSETQ. The CDR3 contains 17 residues. J gave up 4 bases and V 0 bases, and 9 bases lay outside the gene matches. This CDR3 reads CASSLDVSGSGTGELFF. The CDR3 DNA reads TGCGCCAGCAGCTTGGACGTTAGCGGGTCGGGCACCGGGGAGCTGTTTTTT.

The chain has TRBV30 and TRBJ2-5, with TRBD2 identical over 8 bases. The J call may be faulty, since TRBJ2-7 better matches the DNA end. The CDR3 loop spans 14 amino acids. From germline, CDR1 is GTSNPN and CDR2 SVGIG (reference sequence). This CDR3 is CAWSRGTGGGEQYF. In DNA form, the CDR3 reads TGTGCCTGGAGCCGAGGGACGGGAGGGGGCGAGCAGTACTTC.

This clone was picked up one time. The chain employs TRBV5-1 and TRBJ2-7, with 11 nucleotides matching TRBD2. The length of the CDR3 is 16 residues. The junction had 10 bases not matched to a gene; V was cut back by 4 bases and J by 4 bases. The germline V gene has CDR1 SGHRS and CDR2 YFSETQ. The CDR3 loop is CASSPAGTSGSYEQYF. CDR3 sequence (DNA): TGCGCCAGCAGCCCGGCCGGTACTAGCGGGAGTTACGAGCAGTACTTC. Complete variable domain (other parts from reference TRBV5-1 and TRBJ2-7): KAGVTQTPRYLIKTRGQQVTLSCSPISGHRSVSWYQQTPGQGLQFLFEYFSETQRNKGNFPGRFSGRQFSNSRSEMNVSTLELGDSALYLCASSPAGTSGSYEQYFGPGTRLTVT.

A word on this clone: Other DNA sequences in the sample encode the same CDR3. The V call is TRBV5-1, the J call TRBJ2-7; TRBD1 matches 10 bases. The CDR3 has 14 amino acids. Looked up from germline, CDR1 is SGHRS and CDR2 is YFSETQ. Unmatched junction bases numbered 0, after V lost 0 bases and J lost 3 bases. The CDR3 DNA follows: TGCGCCAGCAGCTTGGGGACAGGGGGCTACGAGCAGTACTTC. Translated: CASSLGTGGYEQYF. Based on the CDR3 plus reference TRBV5-1 and TRBJ2-7, the full variable domain is KAGVTQTPRYLIKTRGQQVTLSCSPISGHRSVSWYQQTPGQGLQFLFEYFSETQRNKGNFPGRFSGRQFSNSRSEMNVSTLELGDSALYLCASSLGTGGYEQYFGPGTRLTVT.

CDR3 residues: CASSYRGETQYF. CDR3 in DNA: TGTGCCAGCAGTTACAGGGGGGAGACCCAGTACTTC. The chain is built from TRBV6-6 and TRBJ2-5; D is perhaps TRBD1 (6 bases). V lost 2 bases and J lost 5, with 6 bases in between. This CDR3 spans 12 amino acids. Germline CDR1 MNHNY, CDR2 SVGAGI (reference sequence).

This rearrangement joins TRBV5-4 to TRBJ1-6, with 7 bases lining up with TRBD1. The CDR3 extends over 14 amino acids. Trimming cost V 4 bases and J 8 bases; bases outside gene matches: 6. CDR1 is SGHNT and CDR2 is YYREEE in the germline V gene (reference sequence). As DNA, the CDR3 is TGTGCCAGCAGCGTAGACAGGGATCATTCACCCCTCCACTTT. Translated, it gives CASSVDRDHSPLHF.

V and J are TRBV6-1 and TRBJ2-7, with D possibly matching TRBD2 (6 bases). From germline, CDR1 is MNHNS and CDR2 SASEGT. This CDR3 spans 15 amino acids. V lost 4 bases to trimming and J lost 3 bases, with 16 bases between them. CDR3 amino acids: CASSVNWLGLYEQYF. The CDR3 DNA reads as TGTGCCAGCAGTGTGAATTGGCTGGGACTCTACGAGCAGTACTTC.

The chain carries TRBV5-1 and TRBJ2-5; 7 bases line up with TRBD1. The trim removed 0 bases at V and 4 bases at J, leaving 3 bases unmatched. Germline CDR1 SGHRS, CDR2 YFSETQ. This CDR3 is built from 14 residues. This CDR3 is CASSLGGGPETQYF. Written as DNA, the CDR3 is TGCGCCAGCAGCTTGGGAGGGGGCCCAGAGACCCAGTACTTC.

J is TRBJ1-2 and V is TRBV9, with no clear D. The V gene lost 3 bases and the J gene lost 7 bases, with 13 bases spanning the gap. The CDR3 covers 13 residues. Per germline, CDR1 SGDLS and CDR2 YYNGEE. The CDR3: CASSESGPGGYTF. CDR3 bases: TGTGCCAGCAGCGAGAGCGGTCCGGGTGGCTACACCTTC.

The J gene is TRBJ2-1, the V gene TRBV19, with 10 bases lining up with TRBD1. The CDR3 covers 15 residues. From germline, CDR1 is LNHDA and CDR2 SQIVND (reference sequence). The V and J ends lost 3 bases and 9 bases, in that order; junction bases with no gene match: 8. The DNA of the CDR3 is TGTGCCAGTAGTATGGGACAGGGGATAGGGGCTGAGCAGTTCTTC. Amino acid sequence: CASSMGQGIGAEQFF.

The chain has TRBV11-2 and TRBJ2-5; D uncertain. CDR1 is SGHAT and CDR2 is FQNNGV in the germline V gene. The CDR3 extends over 17 amino acids. V lost 1 base and J 3 bases, leaving 18 bases between the germline ends. The CDR3 spells CASSLGPDREEEETQYF. CDR3 nucleotides: TGTGCCAGCAGCTTAGGCCCCGACCGAGAGGAAGAAGAGACCCAGTACTTC.

The rearrangement joins TRBV28 to TRBJ2-7; D not resolved. Trimming pared 1 base from V and 3 bases from J, leaving 10 bases between. There are 14 residues in the CDR3. The germline CDR1 and CDR2 sequences are MDHEN and SYDVKM. The CDR3 DNA sequence: TGTGCCAGCAGTTTATCCAACCAGGACTACGAGCAGTACTTC. Translating gives CASSLSNQDYEQYF. Full variable domain (rest looked up from reference TRBV28 and TRBJ2-7): DVKVTQSSRYLVKRTGEKVFLECVQDMDHENMFWYRQDPGLGLRLIYFSYDVKMKEKGDIPEGYSVSREKKERFSLILESASTNQTSMYLCASSLSNQDYEQYFGPGTRLTVT.

This clone turned up a few times. This rearrangement joins TRBV18 to TRBJ1-3; D is possibly TRBD1 (5 bases). V gave up 3 bases and J gave up 0 bases, with 18 bases separating them. CDR3 length equals 18 residues. Per germline, CDR1 KGHSH and CDR2 LQKENI. CDR3: CASSPQSPTVSSGNTIYF. CDR3 in DNA: TGTGCCAGCTCACCCCAATCCCCGACAGTTTCCTCTGGAAACACCATATATTTT.

For this clone: Other nucleotide sequences from this sample produce the same CDR3. This chain uses TRBV10-3 with TRBJ1-4; TRBD1 matches 9 bases. Trimming removed 5 bases from V and 5 bases from J; junction bases left unmatched: 3. The CDR3 has 14 amino acids. The germline V gene encodes CDR1 ENHRY and CDR2 SYGVKD. Here the CDR3 DNA reads TGTGCCATCAGTCCCGGGACAGGGAATGAAAAACTGTTTTTT. Encoded protein: CAISPGTGNEKLFF.

The chain links TRBV11-3 to TRBJ1-1; TRBD1 matches 10 bases. The junction had 11 bases not matched to a gene; V was cut back by 2 bases and J by 5 bases. Germline V lookup: CDR1 SGHNT, CDR2 YENEEA. The CDR3 consists of 17 residues. CDR3 DNA sequence: TGTGCCAGCAGCTTATCGGGGTGGGGACAGGGGACGACTGAAGCTTTCTTT. Its translation is CASSLSGWGQGTTEAFF.

This clone was detected a few times. The V gene is TRBV5-4, the J gene TRBJ2-7, with D perhaps TRBD2 (6 bases). Germline V gene lookup returns CDR1 SGHNT and CDR2 YYREEE (reference sequence). V gave up 7 bases and J gave up 2 bases, with 16 bases separating them. This CDR3 is 14 amino acids long. CDR3 nucleotides: TGTGCCAGCTCTGCGGCGGGGCGACCCTACGAGCAGTACTTC. Encoded protein: CASSAAGRPYEQYF.

V usage is TRBV5-6 and J usage is TRBJ1-1; D uncertain. Germline V gives CDR1 SGHDT, CDR2 YYEEEE. The CDR3 runs to 15 residues. Trimming left V 0 bases short and J 2 bases short, with 11 bases between. The CDR3 here is CASSLGSGANTEAFF. CDR3 sequence (DNA): TGTGCCAGCAGCTTGGGCTCGGGAGCTAACACTGAAGCTTTCTTT.

The chain uses TRBV18 and TRBJ2-7; 7 bases match TRBD1. V was clipped by 6 bases and J by 2 bases; unmatched bases: 10. Germline V gives CDR1 KGHSH, CDR2 LQKENI. The CDR3 loop spans 15 amino acids. The chain's CDR3 is CASSFGQAGTYEQYF. CDR3 DNA: TGTGCCAGCTCTTTCGGACAGGCTGGGACCTACGAGCAGTACTTC.

The rearrangement joins TRBV7-6 to TRBJ1-5; D gene ambiguous. CDR3 size: 13 residues. The V end was cut by 3 bases, the J end by 3 bases, with 6 bases between. The germline CDR1 and CDR2 sequences are SGHVS and FNYEAQ. CDR3: CASSFSDNQPQHF. For the CDR3, the DNA is TGTGCCAGCAGCTTCAGCGACAATCAGCCCCAGCATTTT.

V is TRBV5-6 and J is TRBJ1-1; D is ambiguous. Looked up from germline, CDR1 is SGHDT and CDR2 is YYEEEE. V dropped 1 base and J dropped 7 bases, with 5 bases sitting between them. CDR3 length: 11 amino acids. CDR3 residues: CASSLLLEAFF. The CDR3 DNA sequence: TGTGCCAGCAGCTTGCTACTTGAAGCTTTCTTT.

This clone came up a few times. The CDR3 bases are TGTGCCAGCAGCGTCCGGGACAGGGGTTCCTTCACCGGGGAGCTGTTTTTT. This translates into CASSVRDRGSFTGELFF. The gene calls are TRBV9 and TRBJ2-2; 10 bases match TRBD1. The germline CDR1 and CDR2 sequences are SGDLS and YYNGEE. CDR3 length: 17 residues. The V and J ends lost 2 bases and 4 bases, in that order; junction bases with no gene match: 8.

This clone was recorded a few times. The gene calls are TRBV7-2 and TRBJ2-1, with unresolved D. Between the trimmed V and J ends, which lost 2 bases and 7 bases, there was a span of 6 bases. Looked up from germline, CDR1 is SGHTA and CDR2 is FQGNSA. The CDR3 extends over 12 amino acids. This CDR3 reads CASSLNRNEQFF. The CDR3 DNA reads TGTGCCAGCAGCTTAAATAGAAATGAGCAGTTCTTC.

V gene TRBV7-9 combines with J gene TRBJ2-7; no definite D call. The germline V and J ends were trimmed by 4 bases and 4 bases, with 17 bases remaining between them. Germline CDR1 reads SEHNR; CDR2 reads FQNEAQ (reference sequence). CDR3 length: 15 residues. CDR3 in amino acids: CASSWAAGREYEQYF. For the CDR3, the DNA is TGTGCCAGCAGCTGGGCTGCAGGTCGTGAGTACGAGCAGTACTTC. Full variable domain (missing parts from reference TRBV7-9 and TRBJ2-7): DTGVSQNPRHKITKRGQNVTFRCDPISEHNRLYWYRQTLGQGPEFLTYFQNEAQLEKSRLLSDRFSAERPKGSFSTLEIQRTEQGDSAMYLCASSWAAGREYEQYFGPGTRLTVT.

The chain links TRBV5-4 to TRBJ1-2; D may be TRBD1 (6 bases). This CDR3 has 14 amino acids. Looked up from germline, CDR1 is SGHNT and CDR2 is YYREEE (reference sequence). V lost 3 bases and J lost 4, with 13 bases in between. CDR3 bases: TGTGCCAGCAGCTCCCCAGGGGACGGCTATGGCTACACCTTC. It yields the protein CASSSPGDGYGYTF.

The chain combines TRBV19 with TRBJ2-3; 7 bases are a match to TRBD1. V dropped 6 bases and J dropped 1; count of bases not matched to a gene: 4. CDR3 length equals 14 residues. CDR1 LNHDA and CDR2 SQIVND come from the germline V gene (reference sequence). The CDR3 loop reads CASSPGTGTDTQYF. The CDR3 DNA reads as TGTGCCAGTAGCCCCGGGACAGGCACAGATACGCAGTATTTT. Complete variable domain (other parts from reference TRBV19 and TRBJ2-3): DGGITQSPKYLFRKEGQNVTLSCEQNLNHDAMYWYRQDPGQGLRLIYYSQIVNDFQKGDIAEGYSVSREKKESFPLTVTSAQKNPTAFYLCASSPGTGTDTQYFGPGTRLTVL.

The gene calls are TRBV15 and TRBJ2-7; tentatively, D is TRBD1 (5 bases). The CDR3 runs to 13 residues. Trimming took off 3 bases at V and 2 bases at J, with 8 bases between the two ends. Germline assignment: CDR1 LNHNV and CDR2 YYDKDF (reference sequence). The CDR3 nucleotides are TGTGCCACCAGCAGCCAGGGTACCTACGAGCAGTACTTC. Residues: CATSSQGTYEQYF.

This chain links TRBV19 with TRBJ1-1; the match to TRBD1 covers 8 bases. With 6 bases clipped from V and 5 bases from J, the junction kept 11 bases outside the gene matches. Germline V CDR1 and CDR2: LNHDA, SQIVND (reference sequence). This CDR3 region has 15 residues. The CDR3 reads CASSPDRGVHTEAFF. CDR3 coding DNA: TGTGCCAGTAGCCCCGACAGGGGAGTTCATACTGAAGCTTTCTTT. Full variable domain (missing parts from reference TRBV19 and TRBJ1-1): DGGITQSPKYLFRKEGQNVTLSCEQNLNHDAMYWYRQDPGQGLRLIYYSQIVNDFQKGDIAEGYSVSREKKESFPLTVTSAQKNPTAFYLCASSPDRGVHTEAFFGQGTRLTVV.

There are a few counts of this clone. This chain links TRBV9 with TRBJ2-7, with 9 bases aligning to TRBD1. CDR3 length equals 14 residues. CDR1 SGDLS and CDR2 YYNGEE come from the germline V gene. V trimming: 3 bases; J trimming: 4 bases; junction bases outside the gene matches: 5. The CDR3: CASSAQGAVYEQYF. In DNA, the CDR3 is TGTGCCAGCAGCGCACAGGGGGCGGTATACGAGCAGTACTTC.

The chain couples TRBV7-2 to TRBJ2-7, with 12 bases matching TRBD1. Per germline, CDR1 SGHTA and CDR2 FQGNSA. The CDR3 covers 17 residues. The junction had 15 bases not matched to a gene; V was cut back by 2 bases and J by 10 bases. The CDR3 DNA sequence: TGTGCCAGCAGCTTAATCGGCCGGGACAGGGGGCAGATTAGACAGTACTTC. Its protein product is CASSLIGRDRGQIRQYF.